This T cell receptor beta chain was recorded in a study of blood T cell repertoires in COVID-19. The repertoire was sequenced with immunoSEQ multiplex PCR; TCRdb's copy has only in-frame clones and lacks some. The profile shows 200,000 to 300,000 clones, around 88% of them singletons. The CDR3 runs 14 residues. Between the trimmed V and J ends, which lost 3 bases and 2 bases, there was a span of 8 bases. The germline gives CDR1 MNHNS, CDR2 SASEGT. This TCR was recovered from a woman aged 40-49 years with acute COVID-19. The chain couples TRBV6-1 to TRBJ1-3; maybe TRBD1 (5 bases). The sequenced material came from PBMCs or T cells enriched from blood (not recorded which). The CDR3: CASSEGGAGNTIYF. The CDR3 bases are TGTGCCAGCAGTGAGGGGGGAGCTGGAAACACCATATATTTT.